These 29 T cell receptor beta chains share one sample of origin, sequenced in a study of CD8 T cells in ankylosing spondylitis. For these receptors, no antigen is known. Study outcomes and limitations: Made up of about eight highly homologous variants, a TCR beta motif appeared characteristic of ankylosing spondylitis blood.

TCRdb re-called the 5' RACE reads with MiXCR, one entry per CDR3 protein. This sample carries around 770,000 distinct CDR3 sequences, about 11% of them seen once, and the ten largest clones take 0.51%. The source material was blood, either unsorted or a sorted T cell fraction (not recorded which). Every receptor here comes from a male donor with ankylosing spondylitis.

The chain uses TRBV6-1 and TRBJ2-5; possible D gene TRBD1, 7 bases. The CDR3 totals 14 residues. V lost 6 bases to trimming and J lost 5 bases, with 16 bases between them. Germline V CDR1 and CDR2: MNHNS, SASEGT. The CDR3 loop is CASRRGGTVETQYF. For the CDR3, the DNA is TGTGCCAGCAGGAGGGGCGGGACAGTGGAGACCCAGTACTTC.

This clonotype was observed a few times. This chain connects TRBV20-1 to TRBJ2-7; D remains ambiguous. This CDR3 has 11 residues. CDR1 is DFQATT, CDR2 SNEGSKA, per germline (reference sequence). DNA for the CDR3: TGCAGGTGTGGCAATCCCTACGAGCAGTACTTC. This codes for CRCGNPYEQYF.

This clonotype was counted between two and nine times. DNA for the CDR3: TGTGCCAGCAGTTTAGTGGCCAGAACTTCAAACTATGGCTACACCTTC. Protein product: CASSLVARTSNYGYTF. The chain uses TRBV12-3 or TRBV12-4 and TRBJ1-2, with D hard to call. CDR3 length: 16 residues. V was clipped by 1 base and J by 2 bases, with 14 bases between them.

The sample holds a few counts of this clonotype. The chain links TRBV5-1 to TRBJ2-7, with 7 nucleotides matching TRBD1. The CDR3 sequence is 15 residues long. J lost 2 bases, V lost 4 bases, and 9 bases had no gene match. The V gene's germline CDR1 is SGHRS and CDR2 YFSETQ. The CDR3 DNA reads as TGCGCCAGCAGCCCGGGGACAGTCGGGGCCTACGAGCAGTACTTC. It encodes CASSPGTVGAYEQYF.

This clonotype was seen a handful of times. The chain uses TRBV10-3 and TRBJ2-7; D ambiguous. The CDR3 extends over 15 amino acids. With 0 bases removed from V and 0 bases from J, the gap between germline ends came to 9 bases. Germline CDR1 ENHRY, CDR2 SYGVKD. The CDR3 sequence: CAISESGAYSYEQYF. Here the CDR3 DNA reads TGTGCCATCAGTGAGTCAGGAGCGTACTCCTACGAGCAGTACTTC.

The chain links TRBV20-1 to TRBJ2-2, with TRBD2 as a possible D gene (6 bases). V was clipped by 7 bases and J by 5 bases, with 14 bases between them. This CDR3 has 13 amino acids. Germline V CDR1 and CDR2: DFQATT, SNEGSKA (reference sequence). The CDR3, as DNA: TGCAGTGGCGAGAAACGGGGGACCGGGGAGCTGTTTTTT. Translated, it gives CSGEKRGTGELFF.

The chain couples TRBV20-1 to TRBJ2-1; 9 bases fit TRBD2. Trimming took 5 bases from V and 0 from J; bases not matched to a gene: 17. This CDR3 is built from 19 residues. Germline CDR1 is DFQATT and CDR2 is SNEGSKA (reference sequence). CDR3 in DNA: TGCAGTGCTGCCTTGGCGGGAGGGCCCCCGGGGAGCTCCTACAATGAGCAGTTCTTC. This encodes CSAALAGGPPGSSYNEQFF.

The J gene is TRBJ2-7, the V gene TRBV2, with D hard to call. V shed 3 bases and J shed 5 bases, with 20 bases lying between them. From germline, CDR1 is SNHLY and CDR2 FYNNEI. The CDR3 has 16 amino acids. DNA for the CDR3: TGTGCCAGCAGTGATAGACCCCACAAGATACGCAACGAGCAGTACTTC. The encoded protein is CASSDRPHKIRNEQYF. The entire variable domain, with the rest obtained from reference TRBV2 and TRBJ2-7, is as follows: EPEVTQTPSHQVTQMGQEVILRCVPISNHLYFYWYRQILGQKVEFLVSFYNNEISEKSEIFDDQFSVERPDGSNFTLKIRSTKLEDSAMYFCASSDRPHKIRNEQYFGPGTRLTVT.

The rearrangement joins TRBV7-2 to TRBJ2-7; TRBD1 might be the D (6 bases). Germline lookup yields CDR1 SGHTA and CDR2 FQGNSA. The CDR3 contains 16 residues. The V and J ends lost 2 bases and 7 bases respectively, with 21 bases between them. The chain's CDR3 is CASSLSVWGPKGEQYF. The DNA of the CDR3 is TGTGCCAGCAGCTTAAGTGTTTGGGGGCCCAAGGGGGAGCAGTACTTC.

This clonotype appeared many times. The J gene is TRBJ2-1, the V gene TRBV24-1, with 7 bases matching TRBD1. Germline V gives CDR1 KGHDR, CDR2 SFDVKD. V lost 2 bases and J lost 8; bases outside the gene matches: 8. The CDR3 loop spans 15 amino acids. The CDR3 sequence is CATSDSRTGTDEQFF. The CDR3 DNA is TGTGCCACCAGTGATTCCCGGACAGGAACGGATGAGCAGTTCTTC.

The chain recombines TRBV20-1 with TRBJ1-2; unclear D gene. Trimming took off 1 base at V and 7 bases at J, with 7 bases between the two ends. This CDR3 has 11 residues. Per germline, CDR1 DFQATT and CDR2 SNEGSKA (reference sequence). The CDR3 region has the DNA TGCAGTGCTAGAGGGTTGGGTGGCTACACCTTC. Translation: CSARGLGGYTF.

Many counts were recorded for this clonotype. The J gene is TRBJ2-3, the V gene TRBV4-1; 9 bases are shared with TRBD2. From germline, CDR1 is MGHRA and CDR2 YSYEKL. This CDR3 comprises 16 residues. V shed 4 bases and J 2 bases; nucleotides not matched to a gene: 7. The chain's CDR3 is CASSPLAGTNTDTQYF. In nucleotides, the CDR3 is TGCGCCAGCAGCCCACTAGCGGGCACAAACACAGATACGCAGTATTTT.

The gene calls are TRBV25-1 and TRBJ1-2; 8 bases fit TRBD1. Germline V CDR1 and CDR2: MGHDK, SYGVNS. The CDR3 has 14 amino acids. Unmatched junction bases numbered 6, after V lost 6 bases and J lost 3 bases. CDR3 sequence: CASRRTGSDYGYTF. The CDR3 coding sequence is TGTGCCAGCAGGAGGACAGGGTCGGACTATGGCTACACCTTC.

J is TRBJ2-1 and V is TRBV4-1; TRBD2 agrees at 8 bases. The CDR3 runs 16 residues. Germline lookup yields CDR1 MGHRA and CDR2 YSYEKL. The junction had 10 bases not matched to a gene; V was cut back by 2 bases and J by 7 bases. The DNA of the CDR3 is TGCGCCAGCAGCCAACGAGGAGCGGGAGTGGAGAATGAGCAGTTCTTC. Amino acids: CASSQRGAGVENEQFF.

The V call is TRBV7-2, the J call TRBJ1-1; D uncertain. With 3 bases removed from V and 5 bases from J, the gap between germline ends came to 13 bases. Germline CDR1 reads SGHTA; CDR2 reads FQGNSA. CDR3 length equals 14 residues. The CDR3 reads CASSLVGELTEAFF. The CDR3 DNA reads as TGTGCCAGCAGCTTGGTTGGTGAACTGACTGAAGCTTTCTTT.

The CDR3 DNA reads TGCAGTGCCCCGAGGGAGGAGCAGTTCTTC. Protein product: CSAPREEQFF. J is TRBJ2-1 and V is TRBV20-1, with a weak D call TRBD2 (5 bases). CDR1 DFQATT and CDR2 SNEGSKA come from the germline V gene (reference sequence). The V end was cut by 6 bases, the J end by 10 bases, with 10 bases between. This CDR3 has 10 residues.

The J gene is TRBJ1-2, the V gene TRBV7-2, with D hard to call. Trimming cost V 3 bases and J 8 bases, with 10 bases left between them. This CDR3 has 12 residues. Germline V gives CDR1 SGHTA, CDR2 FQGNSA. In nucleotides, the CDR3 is TGTGCCAGCAGCTTCCCGCCGGGAGGCTACACCTTC. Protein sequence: CASSFPPGGYTF.

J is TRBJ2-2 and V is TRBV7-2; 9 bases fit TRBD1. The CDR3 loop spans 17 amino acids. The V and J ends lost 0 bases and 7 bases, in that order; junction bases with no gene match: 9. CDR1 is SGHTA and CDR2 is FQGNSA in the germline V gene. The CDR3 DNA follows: TGTGCCAGCAGCTTAGCGAGAAGGACAGGGGCGCACGGGGAGCTGTTTTTT. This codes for CASSLARRTGAHGELFF.

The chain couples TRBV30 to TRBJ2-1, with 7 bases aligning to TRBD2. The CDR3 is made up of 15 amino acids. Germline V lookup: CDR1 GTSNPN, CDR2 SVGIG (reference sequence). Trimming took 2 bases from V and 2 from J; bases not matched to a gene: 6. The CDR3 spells CAWSWGLTTYNEQFF. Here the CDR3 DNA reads TGTGCCTGGAGTTGGGGACTAACAACCTACAATGAGCAGTTCTTC.

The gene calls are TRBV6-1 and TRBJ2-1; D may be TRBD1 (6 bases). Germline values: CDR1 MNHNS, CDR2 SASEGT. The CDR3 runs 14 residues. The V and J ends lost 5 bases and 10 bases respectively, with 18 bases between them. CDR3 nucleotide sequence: TGTGCCAGCAGTCGGGACACCTCTGCCAGGGAGCAGTTCTTC. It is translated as CASSRDTSAREQFF.

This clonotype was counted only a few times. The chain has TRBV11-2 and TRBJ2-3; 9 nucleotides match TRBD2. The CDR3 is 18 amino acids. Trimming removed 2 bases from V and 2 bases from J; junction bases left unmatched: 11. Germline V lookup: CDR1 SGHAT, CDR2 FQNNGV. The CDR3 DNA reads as TGTGCCAGCAGCTTAATTGGAGCGGGAGGTTCATACACAGATACGCAGTATTTT. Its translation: CASSLIGAGGSYTDTQYF.

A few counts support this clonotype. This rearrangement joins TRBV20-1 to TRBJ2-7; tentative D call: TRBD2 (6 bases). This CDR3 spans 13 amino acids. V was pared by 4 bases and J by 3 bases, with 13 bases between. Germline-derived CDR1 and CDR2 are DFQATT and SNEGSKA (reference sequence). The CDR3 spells CSATPPGGYEQYF. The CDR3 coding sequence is TGCAGTGCTACCCCTCCCGGGGGCTACGAGCAGTACTTC.

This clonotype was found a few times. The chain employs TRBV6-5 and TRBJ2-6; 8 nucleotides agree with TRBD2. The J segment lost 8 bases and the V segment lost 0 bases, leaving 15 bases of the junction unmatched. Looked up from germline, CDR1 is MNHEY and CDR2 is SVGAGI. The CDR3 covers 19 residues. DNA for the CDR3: TGTGCCAGCAGTTACTCCGGCGGGGGGACATCGCCCAGTACCAACGTCCTGACTTTC. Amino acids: CASSYSGGGTSPSTNVLTF.

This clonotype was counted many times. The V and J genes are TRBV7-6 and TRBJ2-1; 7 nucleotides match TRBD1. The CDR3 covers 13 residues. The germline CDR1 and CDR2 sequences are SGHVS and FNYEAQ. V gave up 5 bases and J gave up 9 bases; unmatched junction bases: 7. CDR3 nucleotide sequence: TGTGCCAGCAGCCCGACGAGGGGGCTTGAGCAGTTCTTC. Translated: CASSPTRGLEQFF.

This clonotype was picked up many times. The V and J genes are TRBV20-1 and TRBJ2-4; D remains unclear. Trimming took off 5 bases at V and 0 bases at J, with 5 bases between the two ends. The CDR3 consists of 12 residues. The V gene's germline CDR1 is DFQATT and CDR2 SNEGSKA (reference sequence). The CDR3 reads CSAFIAKNIQYF. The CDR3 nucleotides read TGCAGTGCTTTTATAGCCAAAAACATTCAGTACTTC.

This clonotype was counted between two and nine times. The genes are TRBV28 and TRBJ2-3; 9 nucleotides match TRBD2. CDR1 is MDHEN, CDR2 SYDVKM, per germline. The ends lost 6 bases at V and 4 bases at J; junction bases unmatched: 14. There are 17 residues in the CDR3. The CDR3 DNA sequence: TGTGCCAGCAGCACTTACGCCCAGCGGGGGGCCGCAGATACGCAGTATTTT. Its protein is CASSTYAQRGAADTQYF.

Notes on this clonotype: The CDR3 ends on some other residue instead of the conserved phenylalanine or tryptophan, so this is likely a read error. In nucleotides, the CDR3 is TGTGCCAGCAGTCCCGACAGGGCCTCCTACGAGCAGTACATC. It specifies CASSPDRASYEQYI. V usage is TRBV2 and J usage is TRBJ2-7; TRBD1 aligns across 7 bases. The germline V gene encodes CDR1 SNHLY and CDR2 FYNNEI. The CDR3 consists of 14 residues. Trimming cost V 5 bases and J 0 bases; bases outside gene matches: 4.

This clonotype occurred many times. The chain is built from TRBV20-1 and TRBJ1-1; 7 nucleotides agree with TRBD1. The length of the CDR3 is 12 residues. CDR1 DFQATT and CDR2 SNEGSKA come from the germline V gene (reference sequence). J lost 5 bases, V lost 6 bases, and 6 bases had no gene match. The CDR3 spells CSAAGGETEAFF. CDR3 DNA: TGCAGTGCAGCAGGGGGGGAAACTGAAGCTTTCTTT.

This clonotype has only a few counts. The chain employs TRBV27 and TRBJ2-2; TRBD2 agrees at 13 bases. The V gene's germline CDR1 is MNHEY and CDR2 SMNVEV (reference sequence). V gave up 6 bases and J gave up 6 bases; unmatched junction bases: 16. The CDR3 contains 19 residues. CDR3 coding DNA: TGTGCCAGCAGGCGTCGACTAGCGGGAGGCGGTTTGGCTTCCGGGGAGCTGTTTTTT. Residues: CASRRRLAGGGLASGELFF.